The clone carrying this T cell receptor beta chain has more than one count but fewer than ten. The target antigen is unknown. Construction of the TCRbeta library involved unique molecular identifiers. Each CDR3 protein is one row after TCRdb ran MiXCR on the PCR reads. The sample lists approximately 800,000 distinct CDR3 sequences, less than 20% occurring once. These data originate in a study of T-cell reconstitution after alpha-beta-depleted transplantation in children. Study-wide findings and caveats: Counts and diversity of T cells one year after transplant came mostly from newly produced T cells.

The germline V gene encodes CDR1 SGDLS and CDR2 YYNGEE. The CDR3 spans 15 residues. Unmatched junction bases numbered 4, after V lost 0 bases and J lost 3 bases. The receptor was derived from a male patient younger than 18 who had a stem cell transplant for acute lymphoblastic leukemia, so the T cells may come from the graft donor. V usage is TRBV9 and J usage is TRBJ2-7; 9 bases fit TRBD1. Here the sequenced sample was PBMCs, mostly from graft donor cells, taken 360 days after TCRalphabeta/CD19-depleted stem cell transplant. CDR3 in DNA: TGTGCCAGCAGCGTAGAAGTGGGACAGGGCTACGAGCAGTACTTC. Encoded protein: CASSVEVGQGYEQYF.